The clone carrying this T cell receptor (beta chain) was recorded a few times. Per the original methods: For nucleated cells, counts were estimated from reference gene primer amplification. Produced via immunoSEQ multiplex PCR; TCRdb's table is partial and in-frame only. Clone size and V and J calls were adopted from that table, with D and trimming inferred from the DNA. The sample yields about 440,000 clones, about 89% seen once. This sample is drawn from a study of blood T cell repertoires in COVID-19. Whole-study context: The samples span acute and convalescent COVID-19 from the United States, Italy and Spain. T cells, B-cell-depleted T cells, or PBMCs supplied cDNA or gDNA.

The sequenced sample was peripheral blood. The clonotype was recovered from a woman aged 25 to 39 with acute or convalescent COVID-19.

CDR3: CASSLGSYYEQYF. The DNA of the CDR3 is TGCGCCAGCAGCCTCGGGTCCTACTACGAGCAGTACTTC. V usage is TRBV5-1 and J usage is TRBJ2-7; no definite D call. Germline V gene lookup returns CDR1 SGHRS and CDR2 YFSETQ. The CDR3 extends over 13 amino acids. V lost 4 bases, J lost 3 bases, and 11 bases lay in between.